The subject of this entry is one TCR beta chain. The method was immunoSEQ multiplex PCR; TCRdb's version includes in-frame clones alone and lacks a portion of them. The top ten clones hold roughly a tenth of a sample with more than 300,000 clones, about 90% of them seen once. Participant age was roughly 18 to 89 years, and participants resided in fewer than 30 US areas. Either two negative PCRs, clearance, or symptom resolution qualified Cohort 3 donors as recovered. These data are taken from a study of blood T cell repertoires in COVID-19. Study summary: Samples taken during acute and convalescent COVID-19 were collected in the United States, Italy and Spain.

This sequence was found in a woman aged 25 to 39 who had recovered from COVID-19. The sequenced sample consisted of PBMCs or T cells enriched from blood (not recorded which).

CDR3: CASRSSASTDTQYF. The CDR3 nucleotides read TGCGCCAGCAGATCTAGCGCTAGCACAGATACGCAGTATTTT. V gene TRBV5-1 combines with J gene TRBJ2-3, with D possibly being TRBD2 (6 bases). Trimming removed 5 bases from V and 0 bases from J, with 10 bases in between. This CDR3 comprises 14 residues. Germline assignment: CDR1 SGHRS and CDR2 YFSETQ.